One sample yielded the 19 T cell receptor beta chains listed below, sequenced in a study of vaccination and CD4 T cells after COVID-19. The treatment denotes: approximately 9-day PBMC culture with coronavirus spike peptide pools or control peptides (ViraFEST assay). The study sequenced cultured CD4+ T cell DNA using the Oncomine TCR Beta short-read assay. One entry per CDR3 protein, called by TCRdb with MiXCR from the PCR reads. Of some 18,000 distinct CDR3 sequences listed, around three quarters are singletons. No cognate antigen is known for these TCRs. The source material was CD4+ T cells from blood, cultured in vitro. These TCRs come from a human donor who had recovered from COVID-19.

Only a few counts were recorded for this clonotype. The V and J genes are TRBV7-6 and TRBJ2-7; D is tentatively TRBD1 or TRBD2 (5 bases each). The V and J ends lost 5 bases and 0 bases respectively, with 17 bases between them. CDR1 is SGHVS and CDR2 is FNYEAQ in the germline V gene. The CDR3 loop spans 16 amino acids. CDR3 sequence: CASSPRSGTASYEQYF. CDR3 sequence (DNA): TGTGCCAGCAGCCCAAGATCCGGGACGGCCTCCTACGAGCAGTACTTC.

This clonotype was observed a single time. V is TRBV24-1 and J is TRBJ1-2, with unresolved D. This CDR3 contains 13 residues. In germline, CDR1 is KGHDR, CDR2 SFDVKD. The ends were cut back, 4 bases at V and 5 bases at J, with 10 bases in the middle. CDR3 DNA: TGTGCCACCAGTGACCAGAGCTCGTATGGCTACACCTTC. Protein sequence: CATSDQSSYGYTF.

The chain uses TRBV6-2 or TRBV6-3 and TRBJ1-1; TRBD1 is a possible D gene (5 bases). Trimming took off 8 bases at V and 3 bases at J, with 13 bases between the two ends. CDR3 length: 13 amino acids. The V gene's germline CDR1 is MNHEY and CDR2 SVGEGT. The CDR3 loop reads CASQRDLYTEAFF. The CDR3 DNA is TGTGCCAGCCAACGGGACCTTTACACTGAAGCTTTCTTT.

The rearrangement uses TRBV6-2 or TRBV6-3 and TRBJ2-1, with TRBD2 identical over 8 bases. Germline CDR1 and CDR2: MNHEY and SVGEGT. Germline trimming cut 5 bases from V and 4 bases from J; bases unmatched to any gene: 7. The CDR3 is 15 amino acids. CDR3 protein: CASSRSGSGYNEQFF. Written as DNA, the CDR3 is TGTGCCAGCAGTCGAAGCGGGAGCGGGTACAATGAGCAGTTCTTC.

The chain links TRBV24-1 to TRBJ2-7; D is ambiguous. The germline V and J ends were trimmed by 5 bases and 2 bases, with 15 bases remaining between them. This CDR3 is built from 15 residues. In germline, CDR1 is KGHDR, CDR2 SFDVKD. The CDR3 nucleotides are TGTGCCACCAGTGCGGGCCTCCTTGGTGCCTACGAGCAGTACTTC. This sequence encodes CATSAGLLGAYEQYF.

This clonotype was recorded once. The J gene is TRBJ1-4, the V gene TRBV7-2; TRBD1 is a possible D gene (6 bases). CDR1 is SGHTA, CDR2 FQGNSA, per germline. This CDR3 contains 15 residues. V shed 4 bases and J shed 7 bases, with 16 bases lying between them. CDR3 in DNA: TGTGCCAGCAGCTCCCTCCTCGGAGGGGGTGAAAAACTGTTTTTT. Protein sequence: CASSSLLGGGEKLFF. Full variable domain (remainder filled in from reference TRBV7-2 and TRBJ1-4): GAGVSQSPSNKVTEKGKDVELRCDPISGHTALYWYRQSLGQGLEFLIYFQGNSAPDKSGLPSDRFSAERTGGSVSTLTIQRTQQEDSAVYLCASSSLLGGGEKLFFGSGTQLSVL.

J is TRBJ1-2 and V is TRBV9, with TRBD1 identical over 10 bases. J lost 4 bases, V lost 4 bases, and 7 bases had no gene match. Germline-derived CDR1 and CDR2 are SGDLS and YYNGEE. The CDR3 sequence is 15 residues long. CDR3 DNA: TGTGCCAGCAGCAGAGATGGACAGGGGGGCTATGGCTACACCTTC. Translation: CASSRDGQGGYGYTF.

The gene calls are TRBV12-3 or TRBV12-4 and TRBJ1-5; D not resolved. Trimming removed 2 bases from V and 6 bases from J, with 14 bases in between. The CDR3 extends over 15 amino acids. The CDR3 DNA follows: TGTGCCAGCAGTTTAAGAGGTCCGGTAGGTCAGCCCCAGCATTTT. Translated, it gives CASSLRGPVGQPQHF.

The chain links TRBV7-9 to TRBJ1-1; D unclear. The CDR3 loop spans 15 amino acids. Germline V gene data show CDR1 as SEHNR and CDR2 as FQNEAQ (reference sequence). With 5 bases removed from V and 1 base from J, the gap between germline ends came to 14 bases. DNA for the CDR3: TGTGCCAGCAGCAAAGACGGGTTGCCGAACACTGAAGCTTTCTTT. Encoded protein: CASSKDGLPNTEAFF.

This clonotype has a single count. CDR3 sequence reads: CASSWGAGETQYF. The CDR3 bases are TGTGCCAGCAGTTGGGGGGCGGGAGAGACCCAGTACTTC. The chain has TRBV6-5 and TRBJ2-5, with D perhaps TRBD1 or TRBD2 (6 bases each). Trimming stripped 4 bases from V and 4 bases from J, with 10 bases between. Germline values: CDR1 MNHEY, CDR2 SVGAGI. The CDR3 totals 13 residues.

J is TRBJ1-2 and V is TRBV7-2; D is unresolved. Per germline, CDR1 SGHTA and CDR2 FQGNSA. Trimming stripped 5 bases from V and 1 base from J, with 14 bases between. This CDR3 region has 15 residues. This CDR3 reads CASSVPPGRNYGYTF. The CDR3 DNA reads TGTGCCAGCAGCGTACCGCCGGGCCGTAACTATGGCTACACCTTC.

The V gene is TRBV20-1, the J gene TRBJ2-7; D is possibly TRBD1 or TRBD2 (6 bases each). Trimming cost V 3 bases and J 0 bases, with 18 bases left between them. The CDR3 is 16 amino acids. Germline V gives CDR1 DFQATT, CDR2 SNEGSKA (reference sequence). CDR3 sequence (DNA): TGCAGTGCTAGTGGGAGGACAGCCTCTTTCTCCTACGAGCAGTACTTC. This sequence encodes CSASGRTASFSYEQYF.

There are a few counts of this clonotype. The chain uses TRBV20-1 and TRBJ1-1, with 7 nucleotides matching TRBD1. Germline V gene sequence: CDR1 DFQATT, CDR2 SNEGSKA (reference sequence). V shed 2 bases and J 5 bases; nucleotides not matched to a gene: 11. The CDR3 length is 15 residues. The CDR3, as DNA: TGCAGTGCTAGACCGCACAGGGGCGTGCAGACTGAAGCTTTCTTT. This gives the protein CSARPHRGVQTEAFF.

The chain employs TRBV30 and TRBJ1-2; D is uncertain. The CDR3 runs 12 residues. CDR1 GTSNPN and CDR2 SVGIG come from the germline V gene (reference sequence). V gave up 0 bases and J gave up 8 bases, with 10 bases separating them. CDR3 region: CAWSVVPGGYTF. The DNA of the CDR3 is TGTGCCTGGAGTGTAGTTCCAGGCGGCTACACCTTC.

This clonotype was detected a few times. The chain employs TRBV18 and TRBJ2-3; 8 bases line up with TRBD2. CDR3 size: 15 residues. Germline-derived CDR1 and CDR2 are KGHSH and LQKENI. J lost 2 bases, V lost 3 bases, and 4 bases had no gene match. CDR3 in DNA: TGTGCCAGCTCACCGGGACTAGGCTCCACAGATACGCAGTATTTT. Protein: CASSPGLGSTDTQYF.

The chain combines TRBV11-2 with TRBJ1-2, with D possibly being TRBD1 (6 bases). Germline CDR1 and CDR2: SGHAT and FQNNGV. The CDR3 is made up of 18 amino acids. Trimming stripped 1 base from V and 5 bases from J, with 23 bases between. CDR3 in amino acids: CASSLGDRKLVSGYGYTF. The CDR3 bases are TGTGCCAGCAGCTTAGGTGACAGGAAGCTTGTATCAGGGTATGGCTACACCTTC.

Here the CDR3 DNA reads TGTGCCAGCAGCTACCGGGGACCGAGCAATCAGCCCCAGCATTTT. This translates into CASSYRGPSNQPQHF. The rearrangement joins TRBV28 to TRBJ1-5, with a possible D match to TRBD1 (5 bases). CDR1 and CDR2 (germline): MDHEN, SYDVKM. The CDR3 covers 15 residues. The V and J ends lost 6 bases and 1 base respectively, with 13 bases between them.

DNA for the CDR3: TGTGCCAGCAGCTTAGAAGGGACTGCCAATCAGCCCCAGCATTTT. It is translated as CASSLEGTANQPQHF. The V call is TRBV7-2, the J call TRBJ1-5, with D possibly TRBD1 on 5 matching bases. The CDR3 runs to 15 residues. The V gene lost 1 base and the J gene lost 3 bases, with 10 bases spanning the gap. CDR1 and CDR2 from the germline V gene are SGHTA and FQGNSA.

This sequence joins TRBV20-1 and TRBJ2-5; TRBD2 agrees at 10 bases. Germline V lookup: CDR1 DFQATT, CDR2 SNEGSKA (reference sequence). The CDR3 length is 15 residues. For the CDR3, the DNA is TGCAGCACCTTTTTAGGGGCTAGCGGGAGTGAGACCCAGTACTTC. Its protein is CSTFLGASGSETQYF.